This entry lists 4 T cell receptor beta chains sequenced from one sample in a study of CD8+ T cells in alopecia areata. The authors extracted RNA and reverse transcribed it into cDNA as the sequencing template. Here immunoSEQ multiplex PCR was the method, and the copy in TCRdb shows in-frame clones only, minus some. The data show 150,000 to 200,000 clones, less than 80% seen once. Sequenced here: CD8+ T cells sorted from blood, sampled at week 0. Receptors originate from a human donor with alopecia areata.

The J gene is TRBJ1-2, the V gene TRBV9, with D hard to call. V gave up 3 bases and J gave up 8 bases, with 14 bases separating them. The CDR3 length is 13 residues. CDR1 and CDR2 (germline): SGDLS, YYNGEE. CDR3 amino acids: CASSGGWGLGYTF. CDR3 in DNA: TGTGCCAGCAGCGGTGGTTGGGGTCTCGGCTACACCTTC.

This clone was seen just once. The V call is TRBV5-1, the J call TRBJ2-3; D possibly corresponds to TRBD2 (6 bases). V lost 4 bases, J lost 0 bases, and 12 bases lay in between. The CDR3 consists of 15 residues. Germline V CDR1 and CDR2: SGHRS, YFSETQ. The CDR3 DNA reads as TGCGCCAGCAGCCCCACCGGGACTAGCACAGATACGCAGTATTTT. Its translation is CASSPTGTSTDTQYF.

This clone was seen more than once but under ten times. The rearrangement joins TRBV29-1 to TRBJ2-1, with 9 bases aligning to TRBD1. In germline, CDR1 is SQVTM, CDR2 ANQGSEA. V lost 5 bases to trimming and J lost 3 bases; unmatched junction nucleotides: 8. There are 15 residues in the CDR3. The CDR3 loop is CSVSPKTGGYNEQFF. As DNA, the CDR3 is TGCAGCGTTTCCCCAAAGACAGGGGGCTACAATGAGCAGTTCTTC.

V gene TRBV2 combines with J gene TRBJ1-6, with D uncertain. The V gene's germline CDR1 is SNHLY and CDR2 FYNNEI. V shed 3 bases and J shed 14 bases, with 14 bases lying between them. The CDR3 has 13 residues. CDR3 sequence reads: CASSDKVPGALHF. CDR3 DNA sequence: TGTGCCAGCAGTGATAAGGTTCCCGGGGCCCTCCACTTT.